One sample yielded the 15 T cell receptor beta chains listed below, sequenced in a study of T cells expressing NK-cell markers. From its re-call of the 5' RACE reads, TCRdb lists each CDR3 protein once, without DNA. Seen in this sample are 250,000 to 300,000 distinct CDR3 sequences; the ten most common clones hold about 4%. Sequencing was done on a sample of blood T cells: a sorted CD56 or NKG2C T cell subset, CD4+ or CD8+ T cells, or bulk PBMC T cells (not recorded which). These receptors came from a woman between 18 and 75 years old in good health.

This rearrangement joins TRBV10-3 to TRBJ2-1; TCRdb selects TRBD2, and the lack of DNA leaves this call unchecked. CDR3 length: 14 residues. From germline, CDR1 is ENHRY and CDR2 SYGVKD. CDR3 sequence: CAIQTSGSGNEQFF.

The CDR3: CASSLTATNEKLFF. J is TRBJ1-4 and V is TRBV5-1. Per germline, CDR1 SGHRS and CDR2 YFSETQ. This CDR3 has 14 residues.

The genes are TRBV4-3 and TRBJ2-3; TCRdb lists TRBD2, though no DNA is available to test this call. Germline assignment: CDR1 LGHNA and CDR2 YSLEER. This CDR3 comprises 16 residues. CDR3 amino acids: CASSPRGAGAADTQYF.

The rearrangement links TRBV20-1 to TRBJ1-2; TCRdb returns TRBD1, unconfirmable since there is no DNA. Germline lookup yields CDR1 DFQATT and CDR2 SNEGSKA (reference sequence). The CDR3 is made up of 12 amino acids. CDR3 in amino acids: CSAGGGASGYTF.

The chain recombines TRBV12-3 or TRBV12-4 with TRBJ2-3; the TCRdb D gene call, TRBD2, has no DNA to confirm it. This CDR3 has 14 amino acids. The CDR3 is CASSFGGVTDTQYF.

The V call is TRBV15, the J call TRBJ2-7. Germline CDR1 is LNHNV and CDR2 is YYDKDF (reference sequence). The CDR3 has 13 residues. The CDR3 region is CATTSSSRFEQYF.

V usage is TRBV4-3 and J usage is TRBJ2-4; the TCRdb call, TRBD2, lacks DNA for checking. The germline V gene encodes CDR1 LGHNA and CDR2 YSLEER. The CDR3 consists of 13 residues. CDR3 sequence: CASSHGPSNIQYF.

The chain is built from TRBV20-1 and TRBJ1-3. Per the germline V gene, CDR1 is DFQATT and CDR2 is SNEGSKA (reference sequence). CDR3 length: 12 residues. The CDR3: CSARFLGNTIYF.

The chain couples TRBV18 to TRBJ1-1; the D call of TRBD1 rests on TCRdb alone, since no DNA is present to check it. Germline V gives CDR1 KGHSH, CDR2 LQKENI. The CDR3 sequence is 18 residues long. The CDR3 loop reads CASSREQQGGGMNTEAFF.

The chain has TRBV20-1 and TRBJ1-1; the D gene TCRdb calls, TRBD1, cannot be checked with no DNA. Germline V lookup: CDR1 DFQATT, CDR2 SNEGSKA (reference sequence). The CDR3 contains 12 residues. The chain's CDR3 is CSASQGATEAFF.

This CDR3 reads CASSTSAGTDTQYF. The gene calls are TRBV7-2 and TRBJ2-3. This CDR3 has 14 residues. The germline V gene encodes CDR1 SGHTA and CDR2 FQGNSA.

This chain uses TRBV11-2 with TRBJ2-5. In germline, CDR1 is SGHAT, CDR2 FQNNGV. This CDR3 region has 13 residues. CDR3 sequence: CASSAAVGVSQYF.

This chain joins TRBV20-1 and TRBJ2-7; checking the TCRdb D call of TRBD2 is not possible without DNA. CDR1 DFQATT and CDR2 SNEGSKA come from the germline V gene (reference sequence). The CDR3 has 15 amino acids. CDR3 protein: CSARGTSGRIYEQYF.

The chain's CDR3 is CASSPEHSPINSPLHF. V is TRBV5-4 and J is TRBJ1-6. The CDR3 extends over 16 amino acids. CDR1 and CDR2 (germline): SGHNT, YYREEE (reference sequence).

V is TRBV12-3 or TRBV12-4 and J is TRBJ2-7; with no DNA, the TCRdb D assignment of TRBD2 cannot be verified. This CDR3 region has 15 residues. The CDR3 sequence: CASSFIAGGHYEQYF.